This passage covers 18 T cell receptor beta chains from one sample sequenced in a study of T-cell reconstitution after alpha-beta-depleted transplantation in children. It was with unique molecular identifiers that the TCRbeta library was prepared. A single record per CDR3 protein comes from TCRdb applying MiXCR to the PCR reads. Among just under 550,000 distinct CDR3 sequences listed, approximately 16% were seen once. The sample here was PBMCs from the stem cell graft donor, taken from the stem cell graft. Receptors originate from a human donor who donated a stem cell graft to a child with acute lymphoblastic leukemia.

This clonotype was seen a few times. The rearrangement uses TRBV12-3 or TRBV12-4 and TRBJ2-3; 9 bases align to TRBD2. This CDR3 region has 15 residues. V shed 8 bases, J shed 5 bases, and the junction held 11 bases outside the gene matches. This chain's CDR3 is CASGTSGLLVDTQYF. CDR3 DNA sequence: TGTGCCAGCGGTACTAGCGGGTTATTGGTAGATACGCAGTATTTT.

This clonotype was detected a few times. The genes are TRBV12-3 or TRBV12-4 and TRBJ1-1; 10 bases align to TRBD1. The CDR3 sequence is 14 residues long. J was trimmed by 4 bases and V by 7 bases; bases with no gene match: 6. Here the CDR3 DNA reads TGTGCCAGCACCCCGACAGGGGGCGGCACTGAAGCTTTCTTT. Its protein product is CASTPTGGGTEAFF.

This clonotype has more than one count but fewer than ten. This chain uses TRBV6-1 with TRBJ1-1, with D tentatively TRBD1 (6 bases). The CDR3 runs 14 residues. The germline gives CDR1 MNHNS, CDR2 SASEGT. V lost 7 bases, J lost 6 bases, and 18 bases lay in between. DNA of the CDR3: TGTGCCAGCACCGAAGAGGGGGGAAAGGCTGAAGCTTTCTTT. This encodes CASTEEGGKAEAFF.

This clonotype was observed a handful of times. This rearrangement joins TRBV27 to TRBJ2-1; D gene ambiguous. Germline CDR1 and CDR2: MNHEY and SMNVEV (reference sequence). This CDR3 is 12 amino acids long. V lost 5 bases and J 5 bases, leaving 7 bases between the germline ends. CDR3 sequence: CASSALNNEQFF. The CDR3 DNA is TGTGCCAGCAGTGCCCTAAACAATGAGCAGTTCTTC.

CDR3 region: CASSRTGDGQETQYF. For the CDR3, the DNA is TGTGCCAGCAGCCGAACTGGGGACGGCCAAGAGACCCAGTACTTC. The chain combines TRBV7-9 with TRBJ2-5; D might be TRBD1 or TRBD2, each matching 5 bases. The CDR3 is 15 amino acids. Trimming cost V 5 bases and J 1 base, with 14 bases left between them. Germline CDR1 is SEHNR and CDR2 is FQNEAQ (reference sequence).

This sequence joins TRBV20-1 and TRBJ2-7; D is undetermined. V lost 5 bases and J lost 2, with 16 bases in between. The CDR3 has 14 residues. CDR1 is DFQATT and CDR2 is SNEGSKA in the germline V gene (reference sequence). CDR3 residues: CSAEPLENPYEQYF. For the CDR3, the DNA is TGCAGTGCTGAACCATTAGAGAACCCCTACGAGCAGTACTTC.

This chain joins TRBV2 and TRBJ1-3; D is perhaps TRBD1 (6 bases). The germline V gene has CDR1 SNHLY and CDR2 FYNNEI. Trimming shortened V by 8 bases and J by 2 bases, and 16 bases separated the two germline ends. The CDR3 length is 15 residues. CDR3 residues: CASRVSGGPGNTIYF. The CDR3 nucleotides are TGTGCCAGCCGCGTCTCGGGGGGGCCTGGAAACACCATATATTTT.

The chain links TRBV7-3 to TRBJ2-1; 9 bases are a match to TRBD2. CDR3 length: 16 amino acids. Germline loops: CDR1 SGHTA, CDR2 FQGTGA. J gave up 6 bases and V 3 bases, and 9 bases lay outside the gene matches. The CDR3 protein is CASSLSGGTSINEQFF. As DNA, the CDR3 is TGTGCCAGCAGCTTGTCAGGGGGGACTAGCATCAATGAGCAGTTCTTC.

The chain links TRBV29-1 to TRBJ2-3; 8 bases are a match to TRBD2. The ends lost 5 bases at V and 0 bases at J; junction bases unmatched: 7. The germline CDR1 and CDR2 sequences are SQVTM and ANQGSEA. The CDR3 spans 15 residues. As DNA, the CDR3 is TGCAGCGTTCGTGATAGCGGGACTAGCACAGATACGCAGTATTTT. Translated, it gives CSVRDSGTSTDTQYF.

J is TRBJ2-1 and V is TRBV4-1; D could derive from TRBD1 or TRBD2 (5 bases each). This CDR3 is 16 amino acids long. Germline values: CDR1 MGHRA, CDR2 YSYEKL. Trimming stripped 3 bases from V and 0 bases from J, with 12 bases between. The CDR3 DNA reads as TGCGCCAGCAGCCACCCTATGAGGGGCTCCTACAATGAGCAGTTCTTC. Translated, it gives CASSHPMRGSYNEQFF.

This clonotype has just a few counts. V and J are TRBV7-9 and TRBJ2-7; 10 bases match TRBD1. Germline lookup yields CDR1 SEHNR and CDR2 FQNEAQ (reference sequence). The CDR3 is made up of 15 amino acids. Germline trimming cut 4 bases from V and 0 bases from J; bases unmatched to any gene: 3. The CDR3 sequence: CASSSGQGVSYEQYF. In DNA form, the CDR3 reads TGTGCCAGCAGCTCAGGACAGGGGGTCTCCTACGAGCAGTACTTC.

This clonotype has more than one count but fewer than ten. This chain joins TRBV5-1 and TRBJ2-5, with D unclear. Germline V CDR1 and CDR2: SGHRS, YFSETQ. V lost 4 bases to trimming and J lost 0 bases, with 10 bases between them. This CDR3 is 14 amino acids long. CDR3: CASSQNSYQETQYF. The CDR3 nucleotides are TGCGCCAGCAGCCAGAATTCGTACCAAGAGACCCAGTACTTC.

This chain joins TRBV27 and TRBJ2-7, with D maybe TRBD2 (6 bases). The germline gives CDR1 MNHEY, CDR2 SMNVEV (reference sequence). Trimming shortened V by 5 bases and J by 2 bases, and 19 bases separated the two germline ends. CDR3 size: 16 residues. This CDR3 is CASSPRTLPGAYEQYF. The DNA for the CDR3 is TGTGCCAGCAGTCCACGGACTCTTCCGGGGGCCTACGAGCAGTACTTC.

This clonotype was recorded a few times. The CDR3 DNA is TGTGCCAGCAGTTTCAGGGATTCGGCCTACAATGAGCAGTTCTTC. As protein: CASSFRDSAYNEQFF. The rearrangement joins TRBV12-3 or TRBV12-4 to TRBJ2-1; a possible D gene is TRBD1 (5 bases). The CDR3 is 15 residues long. Trimming left V 3 bases short and J 2 bases short, with 11 bases between.

The DNA for the CDR3 is TGTGCCACCAGCAGAGAGTACGCTGAAGCTTTCTTT. Residues: CATSREYAEAFF. J is TRBJ1-1 and V is TRBV15; no firm D call. Germline CDR1 and CDR2: LNHNV and YYDKDF (reference sequence). V was shortened by 0 bases and J by 6 bases, with 5 bases between the two germline ends. CDR3 length: 12 residues.

Concerning this clonotype itself: Germline and junction disagree at one end, which may indicate a read error. The chain is built from TRBV4-1 and TRBJ2-6, with D perhaps TRBD1 (7 bases). The CDR3 length is 15 residues. CDR1 is MGHRA and CDR2 is YSYEKL in the germline V gene. The CDR3: CASSQEGRGANGLTF. The CDR3 nucleotides are TGCGCCAGCAGCCAAGAAGGCAGGGGGGCCAACGGCCTGACTTTC.

The chain has TRBV7-8 and TRBJ2-1, with TRBD2 matching 7 bases. The CDR3 sequence is 15 residues long. Germline-derived CDR1 and CDR2 are SGHVS and FQNEAQ. Trimming at V came to 2 bases and at J to 6 bases, leaving 7 bases not matched to a gene. The CDR3 DNA sequence: TGTGCCAGCAGCTTAAGTGCGGGAGTGCTCAATGAGCAGTTCTTC. Its protein is CASSLSAGVLNEQFF.

This clonotype was seen ten or more times. This sequence joins TRBV12-3 or TRBV12-4 and TRBJ1-2, with D tentatively TRBD1 (6 bases). The CDR3 sequence is 15 residues long. Trimming took off 4 bases at V and 2 bases at J, with 14 bases between the two ends. CDR3 in DNA: TGTGCCAGCAGTTCCCCTCGGACAGTCAACTATGGCTACACCTTC. Protein product: CASSSPRTVNYGYTF.